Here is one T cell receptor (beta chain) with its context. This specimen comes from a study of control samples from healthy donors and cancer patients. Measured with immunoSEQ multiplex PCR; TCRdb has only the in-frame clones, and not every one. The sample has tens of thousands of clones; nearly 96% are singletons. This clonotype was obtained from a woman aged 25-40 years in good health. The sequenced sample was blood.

The CDR3 DNA reads TGTGCCAGCAGTGCCCGGCTAGCGGGAACCTACAATGAGCAGTTCTTC. The encoded protein is CASSARLAGTYNEQFF. V gene TRBV6-1 combines with J gene TRBJ2-1, with 9 bases aligning to TRBD2. This CDR3 has 16 amino acids. Germline V lookup: CDR1 MNHNS, CDR2 SASEGT. Germline trimming cut 4 bases from V and 2 bases from J; bases unmatched to any gene: 6.